These 25 T cell receptor beta chains originate from one sample sequenced in a study of cytomegalovirus exposure and HLA in healthy donors. PCR was performed using 60 Vbeta and 13 Jbeta primers. The method was immunoSEQ multiplex PCR; TCRdb's version includes in-frame clones alone and lacks a portion of them. The repertoire table contains fewer than 70,000 clones. Specimen: PBMCs. Source of these receptors: a man in his thirties or forties in good health and CMV-seropositive.

The chain links TRBV6-5 to TRBJ1-2; D not certain. Germline V CDR1 and CDR2: MNHEY, SVGAGI. V was clipped by 7 bases and J by 5 bases, with 20 bases between them. This CDR3 has 15 amino acids. In DNA, the CDR3 is TGTGCCAGCACCCCCAAACCACTCATAACTTATGGCTACACCTTC. It encodes CASTPKPLITYGYTF.

The J gene is TRBJ2-7, the V gene TRBV7-6; D gene unclear. With 3 bases removed from V and 3 bases from J, the gap between germline ends came to 9 bases. CDR3 length equals 13 residues. CDR1 SGHVS and CDR2 FNYEAQ come from the germline V gene. The chain's CDR3 is CASSFTSNYEQYF. CDR3 bases: TGTGCCAGCAGCTTTACTTCCAACTACGAGCAGTACTTC.

The chain combines TRBV15 with TRBJ1-3; D is unresolved. The CDR3 runs 14 residues. Between the trimmed V and J ends, which lost 3 bases and 2 bases, there was a span of 8 bases. Germline V CDR1 and CDR2: LNHNV, YYDKDF (reference sequence). The CDR3 reads CATSRATTGNTIYF. The CDR3 DNA follows: TGTGCCACCAGCAGGGCCACGACTGGAAACACCATATATTTT.

V usage is TRBV29-1 and J usage is TRBJ2-2; no firm D call. CDR3 size: 14 residues. The germline V gene encodes CDR1 SQVTM and CDR2 ANQGSEA. The V end lost 1 base, the J end lost 0 bases, and 6 bases lay between the germline ends. The CDR3 region is CSVEGVANTGELFF. The CDR3 DNA is TGCAGCGTTGAAGGTGTCGCGAACACCGGGGAGCTGTTTTTT.

The chain links TRBV6-5 to TRBJ2-4; D possibly corresponds to TRBD2 (6 bases). V was trimmed by 0 bases and J by 8 bases, leaving 11 bases between them. The CDR3 is 14 amino acids. CDR1 and CDR2 (germline): MNHEY, SVGAGI. The chain's CDR3 is CASSYSPGADIQYF. DNA for the CDR3: TGTGCCAGCAGTTACTCCCCGGGAGCAGACATTCAGTACTTC.

The chain carries TRBV19 and TRBJ2-3, with D uncertain. Per germline, CDR1 LNHDA and CDR2 SQIVND (reference sequence). The CDR3 consists of 12 residues. V was cut by 4 bases and J by 5 bases, with 7 bases left in between. CDR3 region: CASSNLRDTQYF. DNA of the CDR3: TGTGCCAGTAGTAACCTAAGAGATACGCAGTATTTT. The full variable domain, its missing parts supplied by reference TRBV19 and TRBJ2-3, is DGGITQSPKYLFRKEGQNVTLSCEQNLNHDAMYWYRQDPGQGLRLIYYSQIVNDFQKGDIAEGYSVSREKKESFPLTVTSAQKNPTAFYLCASSNLRDTQYFGPGTRLTVL.

The chain employs TRBV4-2 and TRBJ2-6; D is unclear. V lost 1 base to trimming and J lost 4 bases, with 8 bases between them. The CDR3 is 15 amino acids. CDR1 is LGHNA, CDR2 YNFKEQ, per germline. The CDR3 sequence is CASSQVGSGANVLTF. The CDR3 DNA reads as TGTGCCAGCAGCCAAGTCGGTTCCGGGGCCAACGTCCTGACTTTC.

This chain uses TRBV5-1 with TRBJ2-3, with 8 nucleotides matching TRBD2. Looked up from germline, CDR1 is SGHRS and CDR2 is YFSETQ. This CDR3 region has 16 residues. V was clipped by 4 bases and J by 4 bases; unmatched bases: 11. The DNA for the CDR3 is TGCGCCAGCAGCCCCCTGGGTAGCGGGGTCTCAGATACGCAGTATTTT. This encodes CASSPLGSGVSDTQYF.

The V gene is TRBV6-1, the J gene TRBJ2-7, with D perhaps TRBD1 (6 bases). The CDR3 consists of 15 residues. The germline V gene encodes CDR1 MNHNS and CDR2 SASEGT. Trimming cost V 1 base and J 0 bases, with 10 bases left between them. CDR3 coding DNA: TGTGCCAGCAGTGAAGAAGGGACATACTCCTACGAGCAGTACTTC. This sequence encodes CASSEEGTYSYEQYF.

The chain carries TRBV2 and TRBJ2-5; no clear D gene. Trimming shortened V by 5 bases and J by 3 bases, and 7 bases separated the two germline ends. The CDR3 totals 12 residues. Looked up from germline, CDR1 is SNHLY and CDR2 is FYNNEI. CDR3 protein: CASSITEETQYF. CDR3 sequence (DNA): TGTGCCAGCAGTATTACAGAAGAGACCCAGTACTTC.

The chain joins TRBV21-1 to TRBJ2-5; the table names TRBD1, a call not compared with the DNA. TRBV21-1 is a recognized pseudogene. This CDR3 contains 15 residues. The CDR3 nucleotides are TGTGCCAGTAACACCGGGACAGACAACCAAGAGACCCAGTACTTC. Its protein product is CASNTGTDNQETQYF.

DNA for the CDR3: TGTGCCAGCAGCGTAGGAACAGGACCCATCGAGGAGCGACAGTTCTTC. Protein sequence: CASSVGTGPIEERQFF. The rearrangement joins TRBV9 to TRBJ2-1; weak D call: TRBD1 (5 bases). Trimming shortened V by 0 bases and J by 13 bases, and 23 bases separated the two germline ends. The length of the CDR3 is 16 residues. Germline V gene sequence: CDR1 SGDLS, CDR2 YYNGEE.

This rearrangement joins TRBV5-1 to TRBJ2-2; 13 bases match TRBD2. The junction had 7 bases not matched to a gene; V was cut back by 5 bases and J by 6 bases. Germline V gene lookup returns CDR1 SGHRS and CDR2 YFSETQ. The CDR3 is 16 residues long. The CDR3 DNA reads as TGCGCCAGCAGATACACGGGACTAGCGGGGCCCGGGGAGCTGTTTTTT. This encodes CASRYTGLAGPGELFF.

V is TRBV6-5 and J is TRBJ1-5; 10 nucleotides agree with TRBD1. V lost 6 bases to trimming and J lost 6 bases; unmatched junction nucleotides: 5. Germline V gene data show CDR1 as MNHEY and CDR2 as SVGAGI. CDR3 length: 14 residues. CDR3 loop: CASSPTGGVQPQHF. CDR3 nucleotides: TGTGCCAGCAGCCCGACAGGGGGCGTTCAGCCCCAGCATTTT.

The J gene is TRBJ1-2, the V gene TRBV19; 9 positions agree with TRBD1. J lost 8 bases, V lost 6 bases, and 10 bases had no gene match. The CDR3 runs to 14 residues. Germline loops: CDR1 LNHDA, CDR2 SQIVND (reference sequence). CDR3 DNA: TGTGCCAGTAGCCACCGGGACAGGGTCTCGGGCTACACCTTC. As protein: CASSHRDRVSGYTF.

This rearrangement joins TRBV19 to TRBJ1-6; D remains unclear. This CDR3 region has 14 residues. Germline V gives CDR1 LNHDA, CDR2 SQIVND (reference sequence). Trimming took off 3 bases at V and 5 bases at J, with 8 bases between the two ends. The CDR3 nucleotides read TGTGCCAGTAGTATTCGAGGAGATAATTCACCCCTCCACTTT. Amino acids: CASSIRGDNSPLHF.

This chain joins TRBV5-4 and TRBJ2-1; 7 bases match TRBD2. Germline V lookup: CDR1 SGHNT, CDR2 YYREEE (reference sequence). The CDR3 has 14 amino acids. The junction had 11 bases not matched to a gene; V was cut back by 4 bases and J by 10 bases. CDR3 protein: CASSPWGGEGEQFF. As DNA, the CDR3 is TGTGCCAGCAGCCCCTGGGGGGGGGAAGGGGAGCAGTTCTTC.

The V gene is TRBV4-1, the J gene TRBJ1-1, with D perhaps TRBD1 (5 bases). Germline lookup yields CDR1 MGHRA and CDR2 YSYEKL. The ends were cut back, 3 bases at V and 3 bases at J, with 11 bases in the middle. The CDR3 consists of 14 residues. The CDR3 loop reads CASSQVSRDTEAFF. The CDR3 DNA reads TGCGCCAGCAGCCAGGTCAGCAGGGACACTGAAGCTTTCTTT.

V and J are TRBV4-1 and TRBJ2-1; 8 bases line up with TRBD2. This CDR3 has 16 amino acids. V lost 1 base, J lost 4 bases, and 6 bases stayed unmatched. Germline values: CDR1 MGHRA, CDR2 YSYEKL. CDR3 protein: CASSQGRGGRYNEQFF. CDR3 sequence (DNA): TGCGCCAGCAGCCAAGGTCGGGGGGGCCGTTACAATGAGCAGTTCTTC.

This chain uses TRBV7-9 with TRBJ2-7; TRBD2 might be the D (5 bases). The CDR3 is made up of 15 amino acids. Germline V gene data show CDR1 as SEHNR and CDR2 as FQNEAQ (reference sequence). The ends were cut back, 5 bases at V and 2 bases at J, with 16 bases in the middle. The CDR3 bases are TGTGCCAGCAGCCCCCCTGAGGAGCGGCCCTACGAGCAGTACTTC. The encoded protein is CASSPPEERPYEQYF.

CDR3: CASSLAMTGAYEQYF. The DNA of the CDR3 is TGCGCCAGCAGCTTGGCCATGACAGGGGCCTACGAGCAGTACTTC. The chain links TRBV5-1 to TRBJ2-7; 8 bases line up with TRBD1. V lost 0 bases and J lost 2; bases outside the gene matches: 4. CDR1 is SGHRS and CDR2 is YFSETQ in the germline V gene. The CDR3 consists of 15 residues.

The chain links TRBV4-2 to TRBJ1-6, with 8 bases that match TRBD1. Per the germline V gene, CDR1 is LGHNA and CDR2 is YNFKEQ. V was clipped by 2 bases and J by 10 bases; unmatched bases: 4. The CDR3 has 14 residues. This CDR3 reads CASSQNDRGSPLHF. Here the CDR3 DNA reads TGTGCCAGCAGCCAAAACGACAGGGGATCACCCCTCCACTTT.

The rearrangement joins TRBV5-1 to TRBJ2-5; D gene ambiguous. Germline V lookup: CDR1 SGHRS, CDR2 YFSETQ. The CDR3 extends over 13 amino acids. V was shortened by 4 bases and J by 1 base, with 8 bases between the two germline ends. CDR3 DNA: TGCGCCAGCAGCCCAGGTGTCCAAGAGACCCAGTACTTC. It codes for CASSPGVQETQYF.

The chain links TRBV6-5 to TRBJ1-1; TRBD1 agrees at 8 bases. Trimming at V came to 7 bases and at J to 1 base, leaving 8 bases not matched to a gene. The CDR3 contains 15 residues. The germline CDR1 and CDR2 sequences are MNHEY and SVGAGI. In DNA form, the CDR3 reads TGTGCCAGCATCTCCCAGGGGGCCGGGAACACTGAAGCTTTCTTT. Translation: CASISQGAGNTEAFF.

V usage is TRBV5-1 and J usage is TRBJ1-1, with 7 positions matching TRBD1. The CDR3 is 13 residues long. Germline assignment: CDR1 SGHRS and CDR2 YFSETQ. Trimming removed 3 bases from V and 6 bases from J; junction bases left unmatched: 5. Written as DNA, the CDR3 is TGCGCCAGCAGCTCAGCGCAGGGGGCTGAAGCTTTCTTT. It encodes CASSSAQGAEAFF.